Presented here are 7 T cell receptor beta chains from one specimen sequenced in a study of blood T cell repertoires in COVID-19. The table came from immunoSEQ multiplex PCR; TCRdb's copy has only in-frame clones and leaves some out. The sample yields roughly 200,000 clones, 85% seen once. The sample taken for sequencing was PBMCs or T cells enriched from blood (not recorded which). These receptors were collected from a man aged 35 to 55 who had recovered from COVID-19.

CDR3 coding DNA: TGTGCCACCAGTGGAGCCGGGAGCGACGAGCAGTACTTC. Residues: CATSGAGSDEQYF. This rearrangement joins TRBV24-1 to TRBJ2-7, with a weak D call TRBD2 (6 bases). The germline CDR1 and CDR2 sequences are KGHDR and SFDVKD. The CDR3 has 13 amino acids. With 5 bases removed from V and 5 bases from J, the gap between germline ends came to 12 bases.

The J gene is TRBJ1-3, the V gene TRBV9, with no clear D. V shed 1 base and J shed 4 bases, with 3 bases lying between them. Germline loops: CDR1 SGDLS, CDR2 YYNGEE. CDR3 length equals 12 residues. CDR3 protein: CASSVTGNTIYF. The CDR3 region has the DNA TGTGCCAGCAGCGTAACAGGAAACACCATATATTTT.

This chain uses TRBV4-1 with TRBJ2-7; weak D call: TRBD1 (6 bases). The CDR3 contains 15 residues. Between the trimmed V and J ends, which lost 0 bases and 6 bases, there was a span of 15 bases. CDR1 is MGHRA, CDR2 YSYEKL, per germline. CDR3 nucleotides: TGCGCCAGCAGCCAAGAGGGGGCCCCTGGGGGCGAGCAGTACTTC. This gives the protein CASSQEGAPGGEQYF.

In this sample, this clone turned up once. The chain combines TRBV7-3 with TRBJ2-1, with 12 bases that match TRBD2. Germline values: CDR1 SGHTA, CDR2 FQGTGA. Germline trimming cut 1 base from V and 8 bases from J; bases unmatched to any gene: 3. The CDR3 has 15 amino acids. The CDR3 is CASSLIPSGRDEQFF. CDR3 sequence (DNA): TGTGCCAGCAGCTTAATCCCTAGCGGGAGGGATGAGCAGTTCTTC.

V usage is TRBV19 and J usage is TRBJ2-5; 10 bases are a match to TRBD1. The V gene's germline CDR1 is LNHDA and CDR2 SQIVND (reference sequence). V lost 4 bases to trimming and J lost 3 bases; unmatched junction nucleotides: 8. This CDR3 is 16 amino acids long. The CDR3 region has the DNA TGTGCCAGTAGTAAGCCGACAGGGGGCGGGGAAGAGACCCAGTACTTC. It encodes CASSKPTGGGEETQYF.

The rearrangement uses TRBV29-1 and TRBJ2-7; 7 positions agree with TRBD1. The CDR3 is 14 amino acids. V lost 6 bases and J lost 0; bases outside the gene matches: 8. In germline, CDR1 is SQVTM, CDR2 ANQGSEA. The CDR3 bases are TGCAGCGTGTTTGGGGACAGTCTCTCCTACGAGCAGTACTTC. Encoded protein: CSVFGDSLSYEQYF.

This rearrangement joins TRBV28 to TRBJ2-7; D is unclear. Trimming pared 2 bases from V and 4 bases from J, leaving 3 bases between. The germline V gene has CDR1 MDHEN and CDR2 SYDVKM. The CDR3 sequence is 11 residues long. CDR3 in amino acids: CASSLQYEQYF. The DNA of the CDR3 is TGTGCCAGCAGTTTACAGTACGAGCAGTACTTC. Based on the CDR3 plus reference TRBV28 and TRBJ2-7, the full variable domain is DVKVTQSSRYLVKRTGEKVFLECVQDMDHENMFWYRQDPGLGLRLIYFSYDVKMKEKGDIPEGYSVSREKKERFSLILESASTNQTSMYLCASSLQYEQYFGPGTRLTVT.